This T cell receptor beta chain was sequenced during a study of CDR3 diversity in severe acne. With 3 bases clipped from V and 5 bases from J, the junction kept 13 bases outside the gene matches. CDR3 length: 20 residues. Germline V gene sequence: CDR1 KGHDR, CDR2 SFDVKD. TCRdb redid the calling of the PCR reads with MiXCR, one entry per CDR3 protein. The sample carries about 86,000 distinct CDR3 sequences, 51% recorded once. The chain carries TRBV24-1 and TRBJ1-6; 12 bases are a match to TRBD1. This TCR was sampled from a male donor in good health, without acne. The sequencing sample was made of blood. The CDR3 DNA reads TGTGCCACCAGTGATCCCCAGGGACAGGGGGCGTCCGTCGATAATTCACCCCTCCACTTT. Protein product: CATSDPQGQGASVDNSPLHF.